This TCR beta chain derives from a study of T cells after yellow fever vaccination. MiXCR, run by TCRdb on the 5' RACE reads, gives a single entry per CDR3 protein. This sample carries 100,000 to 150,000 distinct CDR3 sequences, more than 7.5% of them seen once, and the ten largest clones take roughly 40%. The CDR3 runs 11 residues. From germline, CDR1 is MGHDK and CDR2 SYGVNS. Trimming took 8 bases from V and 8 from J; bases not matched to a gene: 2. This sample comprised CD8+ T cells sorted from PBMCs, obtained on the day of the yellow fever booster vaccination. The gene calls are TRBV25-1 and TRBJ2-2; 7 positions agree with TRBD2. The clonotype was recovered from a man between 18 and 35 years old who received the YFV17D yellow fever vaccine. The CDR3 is CASQRGGELFF. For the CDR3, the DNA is TGTGCCAGCCAGCGGGGAGGGGAGCTGTTTTTT.